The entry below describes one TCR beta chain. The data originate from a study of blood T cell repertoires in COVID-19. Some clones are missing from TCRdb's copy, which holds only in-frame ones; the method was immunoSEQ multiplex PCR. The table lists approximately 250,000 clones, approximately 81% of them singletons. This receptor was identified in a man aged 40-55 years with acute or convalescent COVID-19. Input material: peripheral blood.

CDR3 bases: TGCAGTGCTCTTCAGGGTCAGCCCCAGCATTTT. Translating it yields CSALQGQPQHF. V and J are TRBV20-1 and TRBJ1-5; weak D call: TRBD1 (5 bases). V lost 5 bases to trimming and J lost 6 bases, with 8 bases between them. This CDR3 comprises 11 residues. Germline CDR1 and CDR2: DFQATT and SNEGSKA (reference sequence).